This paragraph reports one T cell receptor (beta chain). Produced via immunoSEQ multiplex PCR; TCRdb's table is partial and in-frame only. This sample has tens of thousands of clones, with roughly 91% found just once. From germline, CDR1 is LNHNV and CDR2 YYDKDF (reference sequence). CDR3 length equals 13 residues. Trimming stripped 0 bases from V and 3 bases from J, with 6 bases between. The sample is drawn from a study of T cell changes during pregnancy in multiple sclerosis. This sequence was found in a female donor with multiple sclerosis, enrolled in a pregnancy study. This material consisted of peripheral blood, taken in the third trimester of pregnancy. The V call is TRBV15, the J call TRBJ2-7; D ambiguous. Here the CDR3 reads CATSREQFYEQYF. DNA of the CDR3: TGTGCCACCAGCAGAGAACAGTTCTACGAGCAGTACTTC. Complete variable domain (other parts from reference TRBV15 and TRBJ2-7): DAMVIQNPRYQVTQFGKPVTLSCSQTLNHNVMYWYQQKSSQAPKLLFHYYDKDFNNEADTPDNFQSRRPNTSFCFLDIRSPGLGDTAMYLCATSREQFYEQYFGPGTRLTVT.